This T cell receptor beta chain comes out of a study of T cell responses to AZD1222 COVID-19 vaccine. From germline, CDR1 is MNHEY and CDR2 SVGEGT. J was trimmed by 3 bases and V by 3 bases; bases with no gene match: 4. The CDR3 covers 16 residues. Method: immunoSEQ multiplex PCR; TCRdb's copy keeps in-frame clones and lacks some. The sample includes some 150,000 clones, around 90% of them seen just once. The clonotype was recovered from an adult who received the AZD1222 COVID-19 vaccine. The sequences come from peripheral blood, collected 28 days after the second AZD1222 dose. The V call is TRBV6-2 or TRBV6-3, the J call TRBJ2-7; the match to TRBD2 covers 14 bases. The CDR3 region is CASSYGTSGSRYEQYF. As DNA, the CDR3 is TGTGCCAGCAGTTATGGGACTAGCGGGAGCCGCTACGAGCAGTACTTC.